A single sample is the source of the 19 T cell receptor beta chains below, sequenced in a study of vaccination effects on CD4 cells after COVID-19. The culture ran for nine to ten days, and then CD4+ T cells were isolated. Infection with SARS-CoV-2 occurred in the person between March and December 2020, and PCR confirmed it. Participants received two doses of either the BNT162b2 or mRNA-1273 vaccine. These receptors have no identified antigens. Only in-frame clones appear in the TCRdb table, and some are missing; sequencing was by immunoSEQ multiplex PCR. The sample holds about 34,000 clones, approximately 77% seen once. The sample was CD4+ T cells from PBMCs cultured without peptide, taken after COVID-19 vaccination. These receptors all come from a human donor who had a prior SARS-CoV-2 infection.

This chain joins TRBV7-2 and TRBJ2-2; a weak D match, TRBD1 (6 bases). This CDR3 is 14 amino acids long. V lost 5 bases and J 4 bases, leaving 11 bases between the germline ends. The germline gives CDR1 SGHTA, CDR2 FQGNSA. The CDR3: CASSGDRFTGELFF. In nucleotides, the CDR3 is TGTGCCAGCAGCGGAGACAGGTTCACCGGGGAGCTGTTTTTT. Full variable domain (remainder filled in from reference TRBV7-2 and TRBJ2-2): GAGVSQSPSNKVTEKGKDVELRCDPISGHTALYWYRQSLGQGLEFLIYFQGNSAPDKSGLPSDRFSAERTGGSVSTLTIQRTQQEDSAVYLCASSGDRFTGELFFGEGSRLTVL.

The CDR3 sequence: CASSIVTRYNSPLHF. The CDR3 region has the DNA TGTGCCAGTAGTATAGTTACCCGATATAATTCACCCCTCCACTTT. This chain uses TRBV19 with TRBJ1-6; D is unclear. Germline-derived CDR1 and CDR2 are LNHDA and SQIVND (reference sequence). Trimming took off 1 base at V and 4 bases at J, with 8 bases between the two ends. CDR3 size: 15 residues.

The CDR3 protein is CASSLAGGLETQYF. The CDR3 DNA follows: TGTGCCAGCAGCTTGGCTGGAGGGTTGGAGACCCAGTACTTC. V is TRBV5-6 and J is TRBJ2-5; D might be TRBD2 (6 bases). Germline lookup yields CDR1 SGHDT and CDR2 YYEEEE. The CDR3 sequence is 14 residues long. Trimming removed 0 bases from V and 5 bases from J, with 11 bases in between.

The CDR3 sequence is CASSQVFSRSALVTQYF. DNA for the CDR3: TGCGCCAGCAGCCAAGTTTTCTCCCGGAGTGCCCTAGTGACCCAGTACTTC. The rearrangement joins TRBV4-3 to TRBJ2-5; D unclear. Trimming took 1 base from V and 7 from J, leaving 22 bases between them. The CDR3 loop spans 17 amino acids. The germline gives CDR1 LGHNA, CDR2 YSLEER.

The chain uses TRBV5-1 and TRBJ2-1; D could derive from TRBD1 or TRBD2 (6 bases each). This CDR3 comprises 14 residues. From germline, CDR1 is SGHRS and CDR2 YFSETQ. Between the trimmed V and J ends, which lost 3 bases and 7 bases, there was a span of 14 bases. The CDR3: CASSWGASGNEQFF. CDR3 in DNA: TGCGCCAGCAGCTGGGGGGCCTCTGGGAATGAGCAGTTCTTC. The full variable domain, in which reference TRBV5-1 and TRBJ2-1 provide the parts outside the CDR3, is KAGVTQTPRYLIKTRGQQVTLSCSPISGHRSVSWYQQTPGQGLQFLFEYFSETQRNKGNFPGRFSGRQFSNSRSEMNVSTLELGDSALYLCASSWGASGNEQFFGPGTRLTVL.

The rearrangement links TRBV6-2 or TRBV6-3 to TRBJ2-3, with D maybe TRBD1 (5 bases). Germline V CDR1 and CDR2: MNHEY, SVGEGT. V was trimmed by 5 bases and J by 5 bases, leaving 8 bases between them. This CDR3 region has 12 residues. The CDR3 protein is CASSGRGDTQYF. As DNA, the CDR3 is TGTGCCAGCAGTGGTAGGGGAGATACGCAGTATTTT.

The gene calls are TRBV11-3 and TRBJ2-3; D call uncertain. CDR1 and CDR2 from the germline V gene are SGHNT and YENEEA. Trimming stripped 5 bases from V and 1 base from J, with 13 bases between. The CDR3 runs to 15 residues. This chain's CDR3 is CASSMTRVRTDTQYF. CDR3 bases: TGTGCCAGCAGCATGACACGGGTCCGCACAGATACGCAGTATTTT. Together with reference TRBV11-3 and TRBJ2-3, the CDR3 gives the full variable domain: EAGVVQSPRYKIIEKKQPVAFWCNPISGHNTLYWYLQNLGQGPELLIRYENEEAVDDSQLPKDRFSAERLKGVDSTLKIQPAELGDSAVYLCASSMTRVRTDTQYFGPGTRLTVL.

V gene TRBV30 combines with J gene TRBJ1-6; tentative D call: TRBD1 (6 bases). The CDR3 loop spans 15 amino acids. The germline V and J ends were trimmed by 4 bases and 7 bases, with 17 bases remaining between them. Germline-derived CDR1 and CDR2 are GTSNPN and SVGIG (reference sequence). CDR3 amino acids: CAWTQNRAKNSPLHF. In DNA, the CDR3 is TGTGCCTGGACCCAGAACAGGGCAAAAAATTCACCCCTCCACTTT. The full variable domain, completed using reference TRBV30 and TRBJ1-6, is SQTIHQWPATLVQPVGSPLSLECTVEGTSNPNLYWYRQAAGRGLQLLFYSVGIGQISSEVPQNLSASRPQDRQFILSSKKLLLSDSGFYLCAWTQNRAKNSPLHFGNGTRLTVT.

The V call is TRBV7-3, the J call TRBJ2-2; no reliable D call. V gave up 0 bases and J gave up 6 bases, with 5 bases separating them. The germline V gene encodes CDR1 SGHTA and CDR2 FQGTGA. The CDR3 is 13 residues long. The CDR3 reads CASSLTGSGELFF. CDR3 DNA sequence: TGTGCCAGCAGCTTAACTGGGTCCGGGGAGCTGTTTTTT. Using reference TRBV7-3 and TRBJ2-2 for the parts outside the CDR3, the full variable domain is GAGVSQTPSNKVTEKGKYVELRCDPISGHTALYWYRQSLGQGPEFLIYFQGTGAADDSGLPNDRFFAVRPEGSVSTLKIQRTERGDSAVYLCASSLTGSGELFFGEGSRLTVL.

The chain links TRBV5-4 to TRBJ2-1, with TRBD1 matching 7 bases. The CDR3 length is 14 residues. CDR1 and CDR2 from the germline V gene are SGHNT and YYREEE (reference sequence). V gave up 2 bases and J gave up 1 base; unmatched junction bases: 0. In DNA, the CDR3 is TGTGCCAGCAGCTTACAGGGGTCCTACAATGAGCAGTTCTTC. Translation: CASSLQGSYNEQFF.

The CDR3 region has the DNA TGTGCCAGCAGCTTCCTAGCGGGAGTAACCTACGAGCAGTACTTC. Translated: CASSFLAGVTYEQYF. The genes are TRBV11-3 and TRBJ2-7; 10 nucleotides match TRBD2. This CDR3 comprises 15 residues. Germline V lookup: CDR1 SGHNT, CDR2 YENEEA. J was trimmed by 2 bases and V by 3 bases; bases with no gene match: 4. Full variable domain (remainder filled in from reference TRBV11-3 and TRBJ2-7): EAGVVQSPRYKIIEKKQPVAFWCNPISGHNTLYWYLQNLGQGPELLIRYENEEAVDDSQLPKDRFSAERLKGVDSTLKIQPAELGDSAVYLCASSFLAGVTYEQYFGPGTRLTVT.

The V call is TRBV12-5, the J call TRBJ2-7, with D perhaps TRBD1 (5 bases). The CDR3 length is 14 residues. The V end was cut by 0 bases, the J end by 8 bases, with 14 bases between. Germline-derived CDR1 and CDR2 are LGHNT and FRNRAP. CDR3 in DNA: TGTGCTAGTGGTTTGGTCCCGGACAATCCAAAGCAGTACTTC. Residues: CASGLVPDNPKQYF. The variable domain in full, completed from reference TRBV12-5 and TRBJ2-7, reads DARVTQTPRHKVTEMGQEVTMRCQPILGHNTVFWYRQTMMQGLELLAYFRNRAPLDDSGMPKDRFSAEMPDATLATLKIQPSEPRDSAVYFCASGLVPDNPKQYFGPGTRLTVT.

This clone appeared a single time. The chain couples TRBV19 to TRBJ2-7; D is possibly TRBD2 (6 bases). Between the trimmed V and J ends, which lost 9 bases and 3 bases, there was a span of 9 bases. This CDR3 has 11 amino acids. Germline V gene data show CDR1 as LNHDA and CDR2 as SQIVND (reference sequence). CDR3 in DNA: TGTGCCAGCGGGGGTGACTACGAGCAGTACTTC. Encoded protein: CASGGDYEQYF.

The gene calls are TRBV19 and TRBJ2-1; possibly TRBD1 or TRBD2 for D (5 bases each). The CDR3 extends over 16 amino acids. CDR1 is LNHDA, CDR2 SQIVND, per germline (reference sequence). V lost 5 bases to trimming and J lost 0 bases, with 14 bases between them. CDR3 DNA sequence: TGTGCCAGTAGTCCGAGGGGACGGAGCTCCTACAATGAGCAGTTCTTC. As protein: CASSPRGRSSYNEQFF.

The V gene is TRBV7-6, the J gene TRBJ2-7; D uncertain. Germline V gene lookup returns CDR1 SGHVS and CDR2 FNYEAQ. V was cut by 1 base and J by 0 bases, with 7 bases left in between. There are 14 residues in the CDR3. The CDR3 loop reads CASSLDPSSYEQYF. The CDR3 DNA follows: TGTGCCAGCAGCTTAGATCCCTCCTCCTACGAGCAGTACTTC.

This sequence joins TRBV4-1 and TRBJ1-4, with D unresolved. Per the germline V gene, CDR1 is MGHRA and CDR2 is YSYEKL. V was pared by 1 base and J by 8 bases, with 8 bases between. The CDR3 has 13 amino acids. CDR3 bases: TGCGCCAGCAGCCAAGTTCCCCGAGAAAAACTGTTTTTT. This gives the protein CASSQVPREKLFF.

This chain uses TRBV24-1 with TRBJ2-1; D unresolved. V was pared by 4 bases and J by 4 bases, with 4 bases between. The CDR3 sequence is 12 residues long. Germline CDR1 reads KGHDR; CDR2 reads SFDVKD. The CDR3 sequence is CATSDSYNEQFF. DNA of the CDR3: TGTGCCACCAGTGACAGTTACAATGAGCAGTTCTTC.

This clone has a handful of counts. The gene calls are TRBV9 and TRBJ1-1; D uncertain. V lost 0 bases to trimming and J lost 3 bases, with 12 bases between them. The germline gives CDR1 SGDLS, CDR2 YYNGEE. There are 15 residues in the CDR3. CDR3 sequence (DNA): TGTGCCAGCAGCGTAGGTATTGGGGTTTACACTGAAGCTTTCTTT. This codes for CASSVGIGVYTEAFF.

The J gene is TRBJ2-1, the V gene TRBV5-4, with D possibly matching TRBD1 (6 bases). This CDR3 is built from 15 residues. Trimming removed 1 base from V and 3 bases from J, with 11 bases in between. The germline CDR1 and CDR2 sequences are SGHNT and YYREEE (reference sequence). The DNA for the CDR3 is TGTGCCAGCAGCTTGACAGGGTTGGGCTACAATGAGCAGTTCTTC. This sequence encodes CASSLTGLGYNEQFF. The full variable domain, with the rest looked up from reference TRBV5-4 and TRBJ2-1, is ETGVTQSPTHLIKTRGQQVTLRCSSQSGHNTVSWYQQALGQGPQFIFQYYREEENGRGNFPPRFSGLQFPNYSSELNVNALELDDSALYLCASSLTGLGYNEQFFGPGTRLTVL.